Below are 3 T cell receptor beta chains sequenced from a single sample in a study of blood T cell repertoires in COVID-19. TCRdb's table, derived via immunoSEQ multiplex PCR, lists solely in-frame clones and lacks some. The repertoire holds about 200,000 clones, with 83% as singletons. The sequenced sample consisted of PBMCs or T cells enriched from blood (not recorded which). These receptors all come from a woman in her forties or fifties who had been exposed to COVID-19.

The chain carries TRBV6-1 and TRBJ1-1; TRBD1 might be the D (5 bases). The V gene's germline CDR1 is MNHNS and CDR2 SASEGT. V lost 3 bases to trimming and J lost 0 bases, with 8 bases between them. The CDR3 covers 14 residues. CDR3 sequence (DNA): TGTGCCAGCAGTGAGGGGCCGATGAACACTGAAGCTTTCTTT. Translation gives CASSEGPMNTEAFF.

This clone showed up just once. The chain couples TRBV9 to TRBJ1-2, with D perhaps matching TRBD1 (6 bases). CDR1 and CDR2 (germline): SGDLS, YYNGEE. The CDR3 covers 14 residues. Trimming took off 4 bases at V and 4 bases at J, with 14 bases between the two ends. The CDR3 region has the DNA TGTGCCAGCAGCCTTCGGACAGATTCCTATGGCTACACCTTC. Its protein product is CASSLRTDSYGYTF.

This clone is a singleton in its sample. The chain employs TRBV19 and TRBJ1-5; 7 positions agree with TRBD1. The CDR3 consists of 17 residues. Germline values: CDR1 LNHDA, CDR2 SQIVND (reference sequence). V lost 5 bases and J lost 2; bases outside the gene matches: 12. Written as DNA, the CDR3 is TGTGCCAGTAGTGCGGATCAGGGGGGTGGTCGCAATCAGCCCCAGCATTTT. Translation: CASSADQGGGRNQPQHF.